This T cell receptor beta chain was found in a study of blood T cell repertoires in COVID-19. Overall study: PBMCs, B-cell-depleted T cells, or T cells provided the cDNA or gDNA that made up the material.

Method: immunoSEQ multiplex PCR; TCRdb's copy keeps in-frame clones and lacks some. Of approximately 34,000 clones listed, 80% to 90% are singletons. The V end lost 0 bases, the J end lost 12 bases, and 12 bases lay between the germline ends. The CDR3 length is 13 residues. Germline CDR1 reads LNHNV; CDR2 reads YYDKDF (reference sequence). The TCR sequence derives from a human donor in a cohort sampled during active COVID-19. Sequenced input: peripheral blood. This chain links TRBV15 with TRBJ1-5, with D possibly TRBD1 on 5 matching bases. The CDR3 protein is CATSRDRGVDQHF. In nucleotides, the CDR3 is TGTGCCACCAGCAGAGATAGGGGTGTGGACCAGCATTTT.